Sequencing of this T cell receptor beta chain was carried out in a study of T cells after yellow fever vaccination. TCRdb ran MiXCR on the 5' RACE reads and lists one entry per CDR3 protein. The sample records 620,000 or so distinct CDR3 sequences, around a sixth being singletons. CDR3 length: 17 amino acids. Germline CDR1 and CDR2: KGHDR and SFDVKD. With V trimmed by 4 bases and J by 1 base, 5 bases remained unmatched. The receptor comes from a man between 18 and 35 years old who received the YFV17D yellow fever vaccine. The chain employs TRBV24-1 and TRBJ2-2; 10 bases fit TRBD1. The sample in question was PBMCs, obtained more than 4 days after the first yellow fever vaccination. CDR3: CATSEATGGENTGELFF. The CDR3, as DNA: TGTGCCACCAGTGAAGCGACAGGGGGCGAGAACACCGGGGAGCTGTTTTTT.